The sample holds one count of the clone carrying this TCR beta chain. The data were obtained in a study of control samples from healthy donors and cancer patients. The germline gives CDR1 SGHAT, CDR2 FQNNGV. The CDR3 covers 14 residues. V lost 5 bases and J 2 bases, leaving 12 bases between the germline ends. Clones were sequenced by immunoSEQ multiplex PCR, and TCRdb holds only the in-frame ones, with some missing. The table includes about 170,000 clones, roughly 91% detected once. The V and J genes are TRBV11-2 and TRBJ1-2; maybe TRBD1 (6 bases). The origin of this receptor is a woman aged 25 to 39 in good health. Sequences were obtained from blood. The CDR3 is CASSPDRKNYGYTF. CDR3 in DNA: TGTGCCAGCAGCCCGGACAGAAAGAACTATGGCTACACCTTC.